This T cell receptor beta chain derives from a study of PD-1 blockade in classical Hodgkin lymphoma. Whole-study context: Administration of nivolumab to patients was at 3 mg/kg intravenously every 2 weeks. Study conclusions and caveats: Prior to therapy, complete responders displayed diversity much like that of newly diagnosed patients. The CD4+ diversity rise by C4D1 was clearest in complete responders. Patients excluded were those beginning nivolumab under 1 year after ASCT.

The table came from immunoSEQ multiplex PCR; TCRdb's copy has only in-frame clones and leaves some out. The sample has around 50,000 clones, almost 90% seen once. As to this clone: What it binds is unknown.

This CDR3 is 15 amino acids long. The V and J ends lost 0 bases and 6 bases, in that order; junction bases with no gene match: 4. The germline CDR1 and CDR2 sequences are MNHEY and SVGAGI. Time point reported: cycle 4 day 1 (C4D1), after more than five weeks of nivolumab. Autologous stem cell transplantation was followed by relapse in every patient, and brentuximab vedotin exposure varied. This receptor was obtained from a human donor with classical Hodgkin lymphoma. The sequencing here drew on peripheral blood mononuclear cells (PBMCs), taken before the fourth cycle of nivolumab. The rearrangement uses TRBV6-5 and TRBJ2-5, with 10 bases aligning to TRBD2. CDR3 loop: CASSYSSGRGQTQYF. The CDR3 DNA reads TGTGCCAGCAGTTACTCAAGCGGGAGGGGGCAGACCCAGTACTTC.